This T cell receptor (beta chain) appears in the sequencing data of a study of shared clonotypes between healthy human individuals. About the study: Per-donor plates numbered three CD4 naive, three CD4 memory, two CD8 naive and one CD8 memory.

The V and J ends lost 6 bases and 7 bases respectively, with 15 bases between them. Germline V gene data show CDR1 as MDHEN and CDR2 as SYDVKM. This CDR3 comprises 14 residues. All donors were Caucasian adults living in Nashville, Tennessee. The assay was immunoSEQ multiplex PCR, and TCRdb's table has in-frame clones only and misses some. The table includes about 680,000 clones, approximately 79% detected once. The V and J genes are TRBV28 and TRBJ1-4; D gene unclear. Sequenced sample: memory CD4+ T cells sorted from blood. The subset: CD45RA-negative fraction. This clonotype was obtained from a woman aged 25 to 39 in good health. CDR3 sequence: CASRTPTPREKLFF. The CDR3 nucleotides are TGTGCCAGCAGAACCCCGACTCCGCGTGAAAAACTGTTTTTT.